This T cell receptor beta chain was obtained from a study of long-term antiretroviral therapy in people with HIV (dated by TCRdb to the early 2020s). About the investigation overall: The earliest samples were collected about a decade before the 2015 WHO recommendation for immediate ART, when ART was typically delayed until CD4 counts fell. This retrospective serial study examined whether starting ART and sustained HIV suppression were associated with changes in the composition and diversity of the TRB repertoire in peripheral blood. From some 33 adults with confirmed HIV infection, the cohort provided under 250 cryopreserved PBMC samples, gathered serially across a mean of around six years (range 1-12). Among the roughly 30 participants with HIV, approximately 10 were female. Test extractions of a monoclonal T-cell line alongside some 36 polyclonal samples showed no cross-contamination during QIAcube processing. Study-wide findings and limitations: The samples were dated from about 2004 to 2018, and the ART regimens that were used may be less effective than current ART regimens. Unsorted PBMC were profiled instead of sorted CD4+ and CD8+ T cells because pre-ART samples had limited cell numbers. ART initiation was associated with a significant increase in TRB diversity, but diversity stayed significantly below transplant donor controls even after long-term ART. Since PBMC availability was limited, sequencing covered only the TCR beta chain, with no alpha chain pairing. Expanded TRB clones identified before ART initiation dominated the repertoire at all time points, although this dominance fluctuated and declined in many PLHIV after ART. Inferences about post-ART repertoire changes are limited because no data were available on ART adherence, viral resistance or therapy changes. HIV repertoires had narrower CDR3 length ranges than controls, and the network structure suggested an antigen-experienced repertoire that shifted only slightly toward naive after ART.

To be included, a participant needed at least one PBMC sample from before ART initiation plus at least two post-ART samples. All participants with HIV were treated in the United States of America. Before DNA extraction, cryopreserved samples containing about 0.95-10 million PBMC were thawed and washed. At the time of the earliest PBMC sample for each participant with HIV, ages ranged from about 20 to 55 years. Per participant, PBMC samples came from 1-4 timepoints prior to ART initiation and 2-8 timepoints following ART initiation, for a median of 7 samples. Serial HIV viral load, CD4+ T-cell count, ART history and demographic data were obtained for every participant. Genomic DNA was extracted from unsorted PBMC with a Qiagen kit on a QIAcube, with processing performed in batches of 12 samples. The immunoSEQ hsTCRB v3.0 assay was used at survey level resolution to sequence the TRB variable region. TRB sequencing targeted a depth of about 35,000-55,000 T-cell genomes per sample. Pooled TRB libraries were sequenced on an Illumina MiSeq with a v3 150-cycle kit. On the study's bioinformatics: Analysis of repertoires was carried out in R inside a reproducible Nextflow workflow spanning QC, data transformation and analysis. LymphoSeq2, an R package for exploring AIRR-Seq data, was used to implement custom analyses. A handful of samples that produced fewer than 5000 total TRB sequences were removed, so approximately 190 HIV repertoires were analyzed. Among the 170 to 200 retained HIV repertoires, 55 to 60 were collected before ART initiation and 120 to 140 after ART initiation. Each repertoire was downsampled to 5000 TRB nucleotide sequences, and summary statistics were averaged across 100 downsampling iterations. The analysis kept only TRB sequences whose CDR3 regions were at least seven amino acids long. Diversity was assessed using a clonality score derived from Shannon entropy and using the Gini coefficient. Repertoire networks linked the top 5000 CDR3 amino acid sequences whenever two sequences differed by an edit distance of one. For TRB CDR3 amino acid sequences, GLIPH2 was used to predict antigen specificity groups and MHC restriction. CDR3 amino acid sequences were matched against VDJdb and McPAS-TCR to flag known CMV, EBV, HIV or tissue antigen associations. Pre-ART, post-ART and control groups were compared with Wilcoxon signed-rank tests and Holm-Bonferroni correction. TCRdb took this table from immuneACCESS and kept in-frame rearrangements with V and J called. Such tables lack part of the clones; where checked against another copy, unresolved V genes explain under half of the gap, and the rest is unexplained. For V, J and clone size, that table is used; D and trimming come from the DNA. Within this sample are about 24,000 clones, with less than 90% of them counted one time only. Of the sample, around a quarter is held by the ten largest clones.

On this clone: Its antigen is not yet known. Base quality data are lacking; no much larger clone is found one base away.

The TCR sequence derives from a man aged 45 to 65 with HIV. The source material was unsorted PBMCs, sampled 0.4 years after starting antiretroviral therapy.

The nucleotide sequence is TGTGCCATCAGTGAGTCGCGGGCAGGCGGACTCTACACTGAAGCTTTCTTT. Translated, it gives CAISESRAGGLYTEAFF. The chain couples TRBV10-3 to TRBJ1-1, with the D gene call left open. Including cysteine and phenylalanine, the CDR3 has 17 amino acids. The kept DNA is CDR3 alone, 51 bases in frame from the first base. The germline V gene gives CDR1 as ENHRY and CDR2 as SYGVKD. Trimming costs V 0 bases and J 3 bases, and their ends lie 17 bases apart.